The sequence of this T cell receptor beta chain was determined in a study of Tregs in tolerant kidney transplant recipients. Germline V lookup: CDR1 SGHRS, CDR2 YFSETQ. The CDR3 covers 13 residues. The V segment lost 4 bases and the J segment 4 bases; nucleotides outside the gene matches: 4. This clone was counted a single time. Its antigen remains unidentified. TCRdb keeps only in-frame clones here, not all; method: immunoSEQ multiplex PCR. The data hold tens of thousands of clones, with 98% observed a single time. Overall study findings and caveats: Tregs expanded with activated donor B cells seemed most donor-specific.

The sample in question was CD4+ T cells from blood, obtained before the transplant. J is TRBJ1-1 and V is TRBV5-1; 7 bases align to TRBD1. This TCR derives from a human donor who received a combined kidney and bone marrow transplant. As DNA, the CDR3 is TGCGCCAGCAGCGGGACAGCCGTCACTGAAGCTTTCTTT. Translated: CASSGTAVTEAFF. The full variable domain, rest sourced from reference TRBV5-1 and TRBJ1-1, is KAGVTQTPRYLIKTRGQQVTLSCSPISGHRSVSWYQQTPGQGLQFLFEYFSETQRNKGNFPGRFSGRQFSNSRSEMNVSTLELGDSALYLCASSGTAVTEAFFGQGTRLTVV.